This T cell receptor beta chain came from a study of spatial heterogeneity in lung cancer. General study findings and limits: Tumoral mutation counts were tracked by counts of expanded intratumoral alpha and beta TCRs.

Via MiXCR, TCRdb re-called the 5' RACE reads, giving one row per CDR3 protein. The sample includes over 25,000 distinct CDR3 sequences, about 7.1% of them seen just once. Time point noted: sample taken at primary tumor resection. Notes on this clonotype: Antigen: not known.

This CDR3 is built from 14 residues. The V and J ends lost 0 bases and 3 bases respectively, with 9 bases between them. The V gene's germline CDR1 is MNHEY and CDR2 SMNVEV (reference sequence). This receptor was taken from a male donor with early-stage non-small cell lung cancer. This chain uses TRBV27 with TRBJ2-7; D ambiguous. The sample here was lung tumor tissue, taken at surgery. The DNA for the CDR3 is TGTGCCAGCAGTTTATCGAACGGAGACTACGAGCAGTACTTC. This sequence encodes CASSLSNGDYEQYF.